One and the same sample provided the 14 T cell receptor beta chains below, sequenced in a study of blood T cell repertoires in COVID-19. Some clones are missing from TCRdb's copy, which holds only in-frame ones; the method was immunoSEQ multiplex PCR. The table has under 300,000 clones, about 81% seen once. The sequencing input was peripheral blood. Receptor source: a human donor with COVID-19, enrolled during active disease. The donor label of this sample is uncertain.

The rearrangement joins TRBV19 to TRBJ2-3; 8 bases fit TRBD2. V shed 7 bases and J 0 bases; nucleotides not matched to a gene: 6. The CDR3 spans 15 residues. CDR1 and CDR2 from the germline V gene are LNHDA and SQIVND (reference sequence). The CDR3 protein is CASTLAGTSTDTQYF. CDR3 coding DNA: TGTGCCAGTACCTTAGCGGGAACGAGCACAGATACGCAGTATTTT.

This clone was detected a few times. The chain links TRBV7-9 to TRBJ2-1; D gene uncertain. The germline V and J ends were trimmed by 1 base and 8 bases, with 15 bases remaining between them. This CDR3 region has 15 residues. Germline CDR1 is SEHNR and CDR2 is FQNEAQ (reference sequence). CDR3 sequence (DNA): TGTGCCAGCAGCTTAGTCATCACGCAGGTCGATGAGCAGTTCTTC. Protein: CASSLVITQVDEQFF. The full variable domain, rest sourced from reference TRBV7-9 and TRBJ2-1, is DTGVSQNPRHKITKRGQNVTFRCDPISEHNRLYWYRQTLGQGPEFLTYFQNEAQLEKSRLLSDRFSAERPKGSFSTLEIQRTEQGDSAMYLCASSLVITQVDEQFFGPGTRLTVL.

The chain joins TRBV19 to TRBJ1-5; TRBD1 is a possible D gene (6 bases). V lost 8 bases and J 2 bases, leaving 22 bases between the germline ends. Looked up from germline, CDR1 is LNHDA and CDR2 is SQIVND (reference sequence). This CDR3 has 17 amino acids. CDR3 loop: CASHPWEGGIGNQPQHF. The CDR3 DNA sequence: TGTGCCAGTCACCCCTGGGAGGGGGGCATTGGCAATCAGCCCCAGCATTTT.

This chain connects TRBV2 to TRBJ1-1; 8 bases are shared with TRBD1. Losses at the gene ends were 6 bases for V and 1 base for J; bases not matched to a gene: 7. The CDR3 consists of 15 residues. Germline V CDR1 and CDR2: SNHLY, FYNNEI. The CDR3 is CASRLLGTGNTEAFF. CDR3 DNA: TGTGCCAGCAGACTCCTTGGGACAGGGAACACTGAAGCTTTCTTT.

The rearrangement joins TRBV3-1 (or the pseudogene TRBV3-2) to TRBJ2-7, with 10 bases lining up with TRBD2. From germline, CDR1 is LGHDT and CDR2 YNNKEL (reference sequence). CDR3 length: 16 amino acids. The ends lost 1 base at V and 4 bases at J; junction bases unmatched: 7. In DNA, the CDR3 is TGTGCCAGCAGCCAAGGTCGGACTAGCGGACGGTACGAGCAGTACTTC. Translating gives CASSQGRTSGRYEQYF.

The gene calls are TRBV10-1 and TRBJ1-3; D gene uncertain. The CDR3 covers 15 residues. The germline V and J ends were trimmed by 0 bases and 0 bases, with 6 bases remaining between them. Germline assignment: CDR1 WNHNN and CDR2 SYGVQD (reference sequence). This CDR3 is CASSESGVSGNTIYF. The CDR3 nucleotides are TGCGCCAGCAGTGAGTCGGGAGTCTCTGGAAACACCATATATTTT.

The V call is TRBV12-3 or TRBV12-4, the J call TRBJ2-7; TRBD2 matches 7 bases. The V gene end was trimmed by 8 bases and the J gene end by 3 bases; junction bases not matched to a gene: 7. The CDR3 runs 13 residues. CDR3: CASARASGYEQYF. The DNA of the CDR3 is TGTGCCAGCGCAAGGGCTAGCGGCTACGAGCAGTACTTC.

The chain joins TRBV30 to TRBJ1-1; D perhaps matches TRBD1 (5 bases). Germline values: CDR1 GTSNPN, CDR2 SVGIG (reference sequence). V lost 0 bases and J 5 bases, leaving 13 bases between the germline ends. This CDR3 contains 14 residues. The CDR3 sequence: CAWSVDRRGTEAFF. CDR3 coding DNA: TGTGCCTGGAGTGTTGACAGAAGGGGAACTGAAGCTTTCTTT. Full variable domain (outside the CDR3, taken from reference TRBV30 and TRBJ1-1): SQTIHQWPATLVQPVGSPLSLECTVEGTSNPNLYWYRQAAGRGLQLLFYSVGIGQISSEVPQNLSASRPQDRQFILSSKKLLLSDSGFYLCAWSVDRRGTEAFFGQGTRLTVV.

Here the CDR3 reads CASSPANTGELFF. The CDR3 nucleotides read TGTGCCAGCTCACCCGCGAACACCGGGGAGCTGTTTTTT. The J gene is TRBJ2-2, the V gene TRBV18; the D is unclear. Trimming took 3 bases from V and 0 from J, leaving 2 bases between them. The germline V gene has CDR1 KGHSH and CDR2 LQKENI. The CDR3 extends over 13 amino acids.

J is TRBJ1-2 and V is TRBV7-9, with TRBD1 matching over 7 bases. This CDR3 spans 15 amino acids. The V and J ends lost 5 bases and 0 bases, in that order; junction bases with no gene match: 6. Germline assignment: CDR1 SEHNR and CDR2 FQNEAQ (reference sequence). CDR3 DNA: TGTGCCAGCAGCCCGGCCGACAGGGCTAACTATGGCTACACCTTC. Protein product: CASSPADRANYGYTF.

V usage is TRBV7-6 and J usage is TRBJ1-6, with D hard to call. This CDR3 has 15 amino acids. Germline values: CDR1 SGHVS, CDR2 FNYEAQ. Trimming removed 1 base from V and 5 bases from J, with 9 bases in between. CDR3 sequence (DNA): TGTGCCAGCAGCTTAGTGGCCGGGGATAATTCACCCCTCCACTTT. Translated: CASSLVAGDNSPLHF.

This rearrangement joins TRBV3-1 (or the pseudogene TRBV3-2) to TRBJ2-1, with 8 positions matching TRBD1. CDR3 length equals 15 residues. V shed 1 base and J 3 bases; nucleotides not matched to a gene: 2. CDR1 is LGHDT, CDR2 YNNKEL, per germline (reference sequence). The CDR3 region is CASSQGGTGYNEQFF. CDR3 in DNA: TGTGCCAGCAGCCAAGGCGGGACAGGCTACAATGAGCAGTTCTTC.

The genes are TRBV12-3 or TRBV12-4 and TRBJ2-1; no clear D. V lost 7 bases to trimming and J lost 7 bases, with 11 bases between them. There are 12 residues in the CDR3. CDR3 protein: CASTSYRNEQFF. Here the CDR3 DNA reads TGTGCCAGCACCTCTTACCGGAATGAGCAGTTCTTC.

As concerns this clone: At the DNA level, this CDR3 is encoded by other sequences in the same sample as well. V gene TRBV30 combines with J gene TRBJ1-1; D is perhaps TRBD1 (6 bases). Germline V gene sequence: CDR1 GTSNPN, CDR2 SVGIG (reference sequence). The CDR3 is 13 amino acids. The V end was cut by 0 bases, the J end by 2 bases, with 7 bases between. CDR3 sequence (DNA): TGTGCCTGGAGTGTACAGGGTAACACTGAAGCTTTCTTT. The encoded protein is CAWSVQGNTEAFF.